This is a list of T cell receptor beta chains from one sample in a study of blood T cells in healthy people across ages. TCRdb re-analysed the 5' RACE reads in MiXCR, keeping a single row per CDR3 protein. The data show approximately 680,000 distinct CDR3 sequences, with about 30% seen just once and roughly 14% held by the top ten. The specimen sequenced was blood. Every receptor here comes from a woman of 80 years or more in good health. CDR3s include the opening cysteine and the closing phenylalanine or tryptophan. The D gene is left open where the match is weak. Part of the rows lack a size; the others show once, few, many or a class for expanded clones.

.	TRBV20-1	TRBD2	TRBJ2-1	TGCAGTGCTAGAGGGATTACTAGCGGGCTTGTGGATGAGCAGTTCTTC	CSARGITSGLVDEQFF
many	TRBV12-3/TRBV12-4	.	TRBJ2-7	TGTGCCAGCAGTTTAGCAACATTCGGCGAGCAGTACTTC	CASSLATFGEQYF
many	TRBV7-9	.	TRBJ2-7	TGTGCCAGCAGCTTAGGCGCTAATCTGGGCGAGCAGTACTTC	CASSLGANLGEQYF
.	TRBV5-1	.	TRBJ2-3	TGCGCCAGCAAATTGCAGACTAGCACAGATACGCAGTATTTT	CASKLQTSTDTQYF
.	TRBV20-1	TRBD2	TRBJ2-7	TGCAGTGCTAGAGATGTTCTGGGGGCGGGAGGCCAGACCTACGAGCAGTACTTC	CSARDVLGAGGQTYEQYF
few	TRBV30	.	TRBJ2-6	TGTGCCTGGGATGACAGGAGACAATACTCTGGGGCCAACGTCCTGACTTTC	CAWDDRRQYSGANVLTF
many	TRBV20-1	.	TRBJ1-4	TGCAGTGCTAGAAAGGGACACTATGAAAAACTGTTTTTT	CSARKGHYEKLFF
many	TRBV20-1	.	TRBJ2-5	TGCAGTGCTAGAATTACAGAGACCCAGTACTTC	CSARITETQYF
many	TRBV7-6	.	TRBJ1-5	TGTGCCAGCAGCCCGTCGGGCCATCAGCCCCAGCATTTT	CASSPSGHQPQHF
few	TRBV27	.	TRBJ1-2	TGTGCCACCAAAGACCCAGGGAGAGGAGGCTACACCTTC	CATKDPGRGGYTF
.	TRBV5-4	TRBD2	TRBJ2-2	TGTGCCAGCAGCTCGGGACTAGCGGGGCGAGGAGGGGACACCGGGGAGCTGTTTTTT	CASSSGLAGRGGDTGELFF
.	TRBV5-1	TRBD2	TRBJ2-1	TGCGCCAGCAGACTGACTAGCGGGGGGTACAATGAGCAGTTCTTC	CASRLTSGGYNEQFF
.	TRBV6-5	TRBD1	TRBJ1-6	TGTGCCAGCAGTCGCGCCAGGACAGGGCAATCACCCCTCCACTTT	CASSRARTGQSPLHF
.	TRBV7-3	.	TRBJ2-3	TGTGCCAGCAGCTTAGTGGCAGGGCGCAACTTGGATACGCAGTATTTT	CASSLVAGRNLDTQYF
.	TRBV20-1	TRBD2	TRBJ2-7	TGCAGTGCAAGACTAGCGGGGCAGTACGAGCAGTACTTC	CSARLAGQYEQYF
many	TRBV20-1	.	TRBJ1-2	TGCAGTGCTAGGACCCGGGGATATGGCTACACCTTC	CSARTRGYGYTF
.	TRBV5-1	.	TRBJ2-7	TGCGCCAGCAGCCAGGAGTTGTCGAGAGAGCAGTACTTC	CASSQELSREQYF
.	TRBV6-2/TRBV6-3	TRBD1	TRBJ2-5	TGTGCCAGCAGTCAATCAGGGGGCGGCCAAGAGACCCAGTACTTC	CASSQSGGGQETQYF